One T cell receptor beta chain is described in this entry. Its antigen remains unidentified. Being one base from a much bigger clone, this may be a read error. Libraries were prepared through 5' RACE. The PCR step used KAPA HiFi along with constant-region primers for TCRalpha or TCRbeta and a P20EA primer, and a nested second PCR with CA2 or CB2 followed. Amplification of TCR genes was performed by unbiased adaptor ligation RT-PCR, in which reverse transcription was carried out with Superscript III and a polyT18-containing BSL-18E primer. After second-strand synthesis and blunting, the P10EA/P20EA adaptor was ligated to the cDNA 5' end, followed by NotI digestion. For both the first and second PCRs, around 18 cycles of 98 degrees C for 20 s, 65 degrees C for 30 s and 72 degrees C for 1 min were run. The Nextera XT Index kit v2 Set A was used to index the amplicons, which were pooled in equimolar amounts and quantified with a Qubit 2.0 Fluorometer. For sequencing, the Illumina MiSeq platform generated 2x300 bp paired-end reads. Regarding the original processing steps: Repertoire Genesis software ver.1.0 assigned each read to V and J genes according to the highest identity with IMGT reference sequences. The CDR3 region was defined as running from Cys104 to Phe118 plus Gly119 and was then translated, while a unique sequence read was defined by a distinct combination of V, J and CDR3 amino acids. A shared V|J combination was chosen only when it reached significance in both a Fisher's exact test in edgeR and a Mann Whitney U test. After singletons were removed and 500 repertoire combinations were bootstrapped, the repertoire dissimilarity index was calculated with the R rdi package. In TCRdb, the public reads were trimmed at Q25 with fastp and aligned with MiXCR, with productive beta chains retained. Duplicate CDR3 protein sequences are folded into a single record with the most common DNA and genes. TCRdb's processing, not the authors', yielded these V and J calls. The sample table records around 5,900 distinct CDR3 sequences; 22% of these occur just once. The leading ten clones occupy less than 40% of the sample.

The CDR3 starts with the cysteine, ends with the phenylalanine, and has 13 residues. The sequence is cut down to CDR3 DNA, 39 bases in frame from base 1. The germline V gene (reference sequence) provides CDR1 LNHDA and CDR2 SQIVND. The junction shows trimming of 7 bases on V and 4 bases on J, plus 13 bases between the germline ends. Patients who received neoadjuvant chemotherapy or who lacked clinical information were excluded from enrollment. The TCR-sequenced cases shown were male and had subtotal esophagectomy with 2- or 3-field lymphadenectomy. RNA was isolated from bulk tumor tissue sections using a Qiagen AllPrep kit, and no T-cell sorting was performed. Until RNA extraction, small sections of surgically resected tumor tissue were kept in RNAlater reagent at -80 degrees C. The entry originates in a study of esophageal squamous cell carcinoma tumors (dated by TCRdb to the early 2020s). Describing the broader study: Principal component analysis with K-means clustering of immunohistochemical values for T-cell and checkpoint markers was used to divide patients into immuno relation high and low groups. In Japan, approximately 54 patients with esophageal squamous cell carcinoma who were treated surgically made up the wider cohort, which included around 21 high and approximately 30 low immuno relation cases. The goal of the study was to evaluate both the diversity of the TCR repertoire and the shared TCR repertoires of T cells inside the tumor environment of esophageal squamous cell carcinoma. TCR sequencing was performed on 10 or so patients, consisting of five randomly selected high immuno relation cases and five background-matched low immuno relation cases. Across the approximately nine cases, around 1,600,000 TCRalpha and fewer than 1.3 million TCRbeta total reads were obtained, of which about 32,000 and 35,000 were unique. What the authors observed across the whole study: Over 26 TRAV|TRAJ and about 20 TRBV|TRBJ combinations appeared shared among high immuno relation cases, including TRAV13-1|TRAJ22 and TRBV7-9|TRBJ2-7. The high and low immuno relation groups did not differ in total TCR repertoire counts, but the high immuno relation group had more significant repertoire counts. Only a few cases were included in the TCR repertoire analysis, and no investigation at the CDR3 clonotype level was carried out. Of the approximately 11 cases, a few showed one dominant TCRalpha VJ recombination along with apparently reduced TCRalpha diversity. Because TCRalpha and TCRbeta chains were sequenced separately, chain pairing and the antigens recognized remained unknown. Because TCRalphabeta repertoire variation was large, shared V|J recombination candidates may have been selected by chance.

The sequence derives from a man between 45 and 80 years old with esophageal squamous cell carcinoma. The chain was built from TRBV19 and TRBJ2-5; the D gene is possibly TRBD2, with 6 bases matching. Sequencing was carried out using tumor tissue. In nucleotides, the sequence is TGTGCCAGTATCTCGCGGGAAACAGAGACCCAGTACTTC. Its amino acids are CASISRETETQYF.